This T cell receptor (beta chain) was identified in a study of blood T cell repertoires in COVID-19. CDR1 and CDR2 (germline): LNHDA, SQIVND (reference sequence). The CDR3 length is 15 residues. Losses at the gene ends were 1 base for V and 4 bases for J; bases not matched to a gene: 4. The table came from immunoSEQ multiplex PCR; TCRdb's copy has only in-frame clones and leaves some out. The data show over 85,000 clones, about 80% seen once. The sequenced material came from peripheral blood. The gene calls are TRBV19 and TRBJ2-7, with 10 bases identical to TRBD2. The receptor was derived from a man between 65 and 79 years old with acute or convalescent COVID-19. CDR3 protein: CASSIGLAGVYEQYF. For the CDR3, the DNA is TGTGCCAGTAGTATAGGTCTAGCGGGAGTATACGAGCAGTACTTC.